The rows below give T cell receptor beta chains drawn from one sample of a study of blood T cell repertoires in COVID-19. Profiling relied on immunoSEQ multiplex PCR, and the TCRdb table lists in-frame clones only, not all of them. The sample includes about 250,000 clones, approximately 83% of them seen just once. Sequenced sample: peripheral blood. All receptors come from a man aged 45-65 years with active or convalescent COVID-19. The CDR3 runs from the conserved cysteine through the conserved F or W. Each record gives: J gene, D gene, clone size, V gene, CDR3 DNA, CDR3 protein. A D gene is named only where the DNA matches it firmly. Some rows mark clone size as missing; the rest say once, few, many or name a class of expanded clone.

j_call: TRBJ1-5
d_call: -
clone_size: -
v_call: TRBV2
cdr3_nt: TGTGCCAGCAGTCGGTTGGGGACACTTTCCCCGTCCCAGCATTTT
cdr3_aa: CASSRLGTLSPSQHF

j_call: TRBJ2-7
d_call: -
clone_size: -
v_call: TRBV20-1
cdr3_nt: TGCAGTGCTAGAGTTTCGTACGAGCAGTACTTC
cdr3_aa: CSARVSYEQYF

j_call: TRBJ2-7
d_call: TRBD2
clone_size: -
v_call: TRBV4-1
cdr3_nt: TGCGCCAGCAGCCAACCCGCGGGGGGGAGGTACGAGCAGTACTTC
cdr3_aa: CASSQPAGGRYEQYF

j_call: TRBJ2-3
d_call: -
clone_size: -
v_call: TRBV5-3
cdr3_nt: TGTGCCAGAAGCATGCGACAGGACACAGATACGCAGTATTTT
cdr3_aa: CARSMRQDTDTQYF

j_call: TRBJ1-1
d_call: -
clone_size: -
v_call: TRBV28
cdr3_nt: TGTGCCAGCAGCACACCCCATGAAGCTTTCTTT
cdr3_aa: CASSTPHEAFF

j_call: TRBJ2-3
d_call: TRBD2
clone_size: -
v_call: TRBV6-4
cdr3_nt: TGTGCCAGCAGGGCACTAGCGGGGGCCACAGATACGCAGTATTTT
cdr3_aa: CASRALAGATDTQYF

j_call: TRBJ1-2
d_call: TRBD1
clone_size: many
v_call: TRBV7-2
cdr3_nt: TGTGCCAGCAGCTTAGTCCGACAGGGGACTGTAGGTGGCTACACCTTC
cdr3_aa: CASSLVRQGTVGGYTF

j_call: TRBJ2-7
d_call: -
clone_size: -
v_call: TRBV7-9
cdr3_nt: TGTGCCAGCAGCCCCATAGCCTTAGGCTCCTACGAGCAGTACTTC
cdr3_aa: CASSPIALGSYEQYF

j_call: TRBJ1-1
d_call: -
clone_size: -
v_call: TRBV29-1
cdr3_nt: TGCAGCGCTGTTTGGCCTGACATTGAAGCTTTCTTT
cdr3_aa: CSAVWPDIEAFF

j_call: TRBJ2-2
d_call: -
clone_size: -
v_call: TRBV10-3
cdr3_nt: TGTGCCACCGGCGCCGGGGTCGCGAACACCGGGGAGCTGTTTTTT
cdr3_aa: CATGAGVANTGELFF

j_call: TRBJ2-7
d_call: -
clone_size: many
v_call: TRBV5-1
cdr3_nt: TGCGCCAGCAGCATGGTGCAGGGCTCGAGCCACGAGCAGTACTTC
cdr3_aa: CASSMVQGSSHEQYF

j_call: TRBJ2-7
d_call: TRBD1
clone_size: -
v_call: TRBV5-6
cdr3_nt: TGTGCCAGCAGCTCTGACAGGGGGGACGAGCAGTACTTC
cdr3_aa: CASSSDRGDEQYF

j_call: TRBJ2-3
d_call: TRBD2
clone_size: -
v_call: TRBV5-1
cdr3_nt: TGCGCCAGCAGCTTGAGCGGGGCAACAGATACGCAGTATTTT
cdr3_aa: CASSLSGATDTQYF

j_call: TRBJ1-5
d_call: TRBD1
clone_size: few
v_call: TRBV2
cdr3_nt: TGTGCCAGCAGTGGAATGGACAGGGGTAATCAGCCCCAGCATTTT
cdr3_aa: CASSGMDRGNQPQHF

j_call: TRBJ2-5
d_call: TRBD2
clone_size: -
v_call: TRBV9
cdr3_nt: TGTGCCAGCAGCCCCGGGGGGGGGCAAGAGACCCAGTACTTC
cdr3_aa: CASSPGGGQETQYF

j_call: TRBJ1-5
d_call: -
clone_size: once
v_call: TRBV27
cdr3_nt: TGTGCCAGCCGTCTTAAACAGGGTGCGTCCGGGCAGCCCCAGCATTTT
cdr3_aa: CASRLKQGASGQPQHF

j_call: TRBJ2-7
d_call: -
clone_size: -
v_call: TRBV28
cdr3_nt: TGTGCCAGCACCCAGGGGGCGGGGGCCTACGAGCAGTACTTC
cdr3_aa: CASTQGAGAYEQYF

j_call: TRBJ2-5
d_call: TRBD2
clone_size: once
v_call: TRBV7-2
cdr3_nt: TGTGCCAGCAGGCACATGAGGACTAGCGGGGGTTATGAGACCCAGTACTTC
cdr3_aa: CASRHMRTSGGYETQYF

j_call: TRBJ1-6
d_call: TRBD1
clone_size: few
v_call: TRBV19
cdr3_nt: TGTGCCACCTCCAGGGTAGGGGGCAGAGGTTCACCCCTCCACTTT
cdr3_aa: CATSRVGGRGSPLHF

j_call: TRBJ2-2
d_call: TRBD2
clone_size: -
v_call: TRBV28
cdr3_nt: TGTGCCAGCAGTTCCGGGGGGACCGGGGAGCTGTTTTTT
cdr3_aa: CASSSGGTGELFF

j_call: TRBJ1-3
d_call: TRBD1
clone_size: -
v_call: TRBV5-5
cdr3_nt: TGTGCCAGCAGCTTCGACAGGGCAGGAAACACCATATATTTT
cdr3_aa: CASSFDRAGNTIYF

j_call: TRBJ1-2
d_call: -
clone_size: -
v_call: TRBV12-3/TRBV12-4
cdr3_nt: TGTGCCAGCAGTTTAGGGCCATCCAGAGGCTACACCTTC
cdr3_aa: CASSLGPSRGYTF

j_call: TRBJ2-7
d_call: -
clone_size: -
v_call: TRBV5-1
cdr3_nt: TGCGCCAGCAGCTTGGGCCCAGCGCACCCCGTCCTTCAATACGAGCAGTACTTC
cdr3_aa: CASSLGPAHPVLQYEQYF

j_call: TRBJ2-3
d_call: TRBD2
clone_size: -
v_call: TRBV29-1
cdr3_nt: TGCAGCGCAACTAGCGGGGGTTCTACAGATACGCAGTATTTT
cdr3_aa: CSATSGGSTDTQYF

j_call: TRBJ2-5
d_call: TRBD1
clone_size: -
v_call: TRBV10-3
cdr3_nt: TGTGCCATCAGGGGGACAGGGGGCCAAGAGACCCAGTACTTC
cdr3_aa: CAIRGTGGQETQYF

j_call: TRBJ2-1
d_call: TRBD2
clone_size: -
v_call: TRBV5-4
cdr3_nt: TGTGCCAGCAGCCTTTTAGCGGGGAGCTCCTACAATGAGCAGTTCTTC
cdr3_aa: CASSLLAGSSYNEQFF

j_call: TRBJ1-1
d_call: -
clone_size: -
v_call: TRBV6-1
cdr3_nt: TGTGCCAGCAGTGAAGCTGGAACGGGGGAGGAAGCTTTCTTT
cdr3_aa: CASSEAGTGEEAFF

j_call: TRBJ1-4
d_call: -
clone_size: -
v_call: TRBV15
cdr3_nt: TGTGCCACCAGCAGGGCGGACATACGTGAAAAACTGTTTTTT
cdr3_aa: CATSRADIREKLFF

j_call: TRBJ1-6
d_call: -
clone_size: -
v_call: TRBV19
cdr3_nt: TGTGCCAGTAGTACGATCCCAGGGAATTCACCCCTCCACTTT
cdr3_aa: CASSTIPGNSPLHF